The source of this TCR beta chain is a study of blood T cell repertoires in COVID-19. As for the study in general: Specimens from acute and convalescent COVID-19 originated in the United States, Italy and Spain.

CDR1 is MRHNA, CDR2 SNTAGT, per germline. The CDR3 is 18 amino acids. With 6 bases clipped from V and 0 bases from J, the junction kept 13 bases outside the gene matches. Libraries were prepared by immunoSEQ multiplex PCR; TCRdb keeps only in-frame clonotypes and omits some of them. Of over 35,000 clones listed, less than 70% were seen once; the top ten hold about 5.9%. This receptor was identified in a man aged 80 or over with acute or convalescent COVID-19. This sequence joins TRBV6-4 and TRBJ2-3, with 9 bases that match TRBD2. Input material: peripheral blood. CDR3 residues: CASSPATSGPGSTDTQYF. CDR3 in DNA: TGTGCCAGCAGCCCGGCGACTAGCGGACCTGGAAGCACAGATACGCAGTATTTT.